These T cell receptor beta chains were read from a single sample in a study of shared clonotypes between healthy human individuals. Method: immunoSEQ multiplex PCR; TCRdb's copy keeps in-frame clones and lacks some. The sample lists around 2,000,000 clones, just under 95% occurring once. Sequenced material: naive CD8+ T cells sorted from blood. Receptors were obtained from a man between 18 and 29 years old in good health. CDR3s include the opening cysteine and the closing phenylalanine or tryptophan. The D gene is left open where the match is weak. Size is omitted from some rows. Given values are once, few, many or a class for expanded clones.

V gene	J gene	clone size	D gene	CDR3 protein	CDR3 DNA
TRBV27	TRBJ2-7	few	TRBD2	CASWPAGVDYEQYF	TGTGCCAGCTGGCCAGCGGGAGTAGACTACGAGCAGTACTTC
TRBV7-2	TRBJ1-4	.	TRBD1	CASSLPAGGQDEKLFF	TGTGCCAGCAGCTTGCCGGCAGGGGGCCAGGATGAAAAACTGTTTTTT
TRBV7-9	TRBJ2-7	.	TRBD2	CASSVSGVTYEQYF	TGTGCCAGCAGCGTTAGCGGGGTTACCTACGAGCAGTACTTC
TRBV6-5	TRBJ1-1	.	.	CASSYRAEYEAFF	TGTGCCAGCAGTTACCGGGCGGAATATGAAGCTTTCTTT
TRBV2	TRBJ2-7	.	.	CASSETPFYEQYF	TGTGCCAGCAGCGAAACACCCTTCTACGAGCAGTACTTC
TRBV11-2	TRBJ2-7	.	.	CASSLDITATYEQYF	TGTGCCAGCAGCTTAGATATAACGGCCACCTACGAGCAGTACTTC
TRBV19	TRBJ2-1	.	.	CASTRGFGNEQFF	TGTGCCAGTACACGGGGTTTCGGCAATGAGCAGTTCTTC
TRBV28	TRBJ1-3	.	.	CASPSLRGSSGNTIYF	TGTGCCAGCCCCTCTCTCCGGGGATCTTCCGGAAACACCATATATTTT
TRBV10-1	TRBJ1-6	.	.	CASKYRNSPLHF	TGCGCCAGCAAGTACAGAAATTCACCCCTCCACTTT
TRBV4-3	TRBJ2-2	.	TRBD1	CASSPNGQGDANTGELFF	TGCGCCAGCAGCCCTAATGGACAGGGGGACGCGAACACCGGGGAGCTGTTTTTT
TRBV7-8	TRBJ2-5	.	.	CASSLWGMEYQETQYF	TGTGCCAGCAGCTTATGGGGTATGGAGTACCAAGAGACCCAGTACTTC
TRBV19	TRBJ2-7	.	.	CASNGGRYYEQYF	TGTGCCAGTAACGGGGGCAGATATTACGAGCAGTACTTC
TRBV25-1	TRBJ1-1	.	.	CASSEGGLNTEAFF	TGTGCCAGCAGTGAAGGCGGGTTGAACACTGAAGCTTTCTTT
TRBV5-4	TRBJ1-1	.	.	CASSVGPGTNTEAFF	TGTGCCAGCAGCGTCGGTCCGGGAACGAACACTGAAGCTTTCTTT
TRBV27	TRBJ2-5	.	TRBD1	CASSFAPPGQGKLETQYF	TGTGCCAGCAGTTTCGCCCCCCCGGGACAGGGAAAATTGGAGACCCAGTACTTC
TRBV30	TRBJ2-7	once	.	CAWSEEPNEQYF	TGTGCCTGGAGTGAGGAGCCAAACGAGCAGTACTTC
TRBV19	TRBJ2-1	.	.	CASSIVDTTYNEQFF	TGTGCCAGTAGTATAGTGGATACTACCTACAATGAGCAGTTCTTC
TRBV4-3	TRBJ1-4	.	.	CASSLYGAGADEKLFF	TGCGCCAGCAGCCTCTACGGGGCAGGAGCCGATGAAAAACTGTTTTTT
TRBV4-1	TRBJ1-4	.	.	CASSQFGGGTGNNEKLFF	TGCGCCAGCAGCCAGTTTGGGGGAGGGACGGGAAATAATGAAAAACTGTTTTTT
TRBV30	TRBJ2-7	once	.	CAWSPQGSEQYF	TGTGCCTGGAGTCCTCAGGGGAGCGAGCAGTACTTC
TRBV28	TRBJ1-5	once	.	CASSFRVSLHNQPQHF	TGTGCCAGCAGTTTCAGAGTTTCTCTACACAATCAGCCCCAGCATTTT
TRBV30	TRBJ2-7	.	.	CAWNDGTYEQYF	TGTGCCTGGAACGACGGAACCTACGAGCAGTACTTC
TRBV28	TRBJ1-2	.	TRBD1	CASSNRGTFYGYTF	TGTGCCAGCAGCAACAGGGGGACATTCTATGGCTACACCTTC
TRBV19	TRBJ1-2	.	.	CASSPEYYGYTF	TGTGCCAGTAGTCCTGAATACTATGGCTACACCTTC